The 10 T cell receptor beta chains in this list originate from one sample, sequenced in a study of shared clonotypes between healthy human individuals. Produced via immunoSEQ multiplex PCR; TCRdb's table is partial and in-frame only. The table shows 170,000 or so clones, with about 66% occurring only once. The sample comprised memory CD4+ T cells sorted from blood. Subset meaning: CD45RA-negative fraction. These receptors were obtained from a man between 25 and 39 years old in good health.

The table lists this clone with a few counts. V gene TRBV7-9 combines with J gene TRBJ1-5; D possibly corresponds to TRBD1 (6 bases). This CDR3 is 15 amino acids long. Trimming removed 6 bases from V and 1 base from J, with 13 bases in between. Germline assignment: CDR1 SEHNR and CDR2 FQNEAQ (reference sequence). The CDR3 reads CASSYTGSSNQPQHF. The CDR3 DNA sequence: TGTGCCAGCAGTTATACAGGGTCGAGCAATCAGCCCCAGCATTTT.

The chain recombines TRBV5-6 with TRBJ2-1; possibly TRBD1 or TRBD2 for D (5 bases each). The CDR3 length is 17 residues. Germline assignment: CDR1 SGHDT and CDR2 YYEEEE. Trimming pared 4 bases from V and 0 bases from J, leaving 17 bases between. In DNA, the CDR3 is TGTGCCAGCAGCGGGGCCGGGACCTCGAGCTCCTACAATGAGCAGTTCTTC. Translated, it gives CASSGAGTSSSYNEQFF.

This clone was observed once. This rearrangement joins TRBV30 to TRBJ2-1; D is unresolved. CDR1 GTSNPN and CDR2 SVGIG come from the germline V gene (reference sequence). The V end was cut by 5 bases, the J end by 5 bases, with 10 bases between. There are 12 residues in the CDR3. The CDR3 sequence is CAWALQHNEQFF. The CDR3 coding sequence is TGTGCCTGGGCCCTTCAGCACAATGAGCAGTTCTTC.

The V gene is TRBV6-1, the J gene TRBJ2-3, with TRBD1 matching 9 bases. This CDR3 has 16 amino acids. CDR1 MNHNS and CDR2 SASEGT come from the germline V gene. V shed 4 bases, J shed 2 bases, and the junction held 7 bases outside the gene matches. The CDR3 DNA is TGTGCCAGCAGTGGCTGGACAGGGGCCACCACAGATACGCAGTATTTT. It is translated as CASSGWTGATTDTQYF.

This clone was observed many times. The CDR3 loop is CASSVGGNNEQFF. The CDR3 coding sequence is TGTGCCAGCAGCGTAGGGGGGAACAATGAGCAGTTCTTC. The chain carries TRBV9 and TRBJ2-1; tentatively, D is TRBD1 or TRBD2 (5 bases each). CDR1 is SGDLS, CDR2 YYNGEE, per germline. The CDR3 is made up of 13 amino acids. V dropped 0 bases and J dropped 5 bases, with 6 bases sitting between them.

The chain joins TRBV5-1 to TRBJ1-1; D unclear. The germline V and J ends were trimmed by 0 bases and 2 bases, with 17 bases remaining between them. Per germline, CDR1 SGHRS and CDR2 YFSETQ. The length of the CDR3 is 17 residues. CDR3: CASSLVQDPFLNTEAFF. The CDR3 region has the DNA TGCGCCAGCAGCTTGGTCCAAGACCCCTTCTTAAACACTGAAGCTTTCTTT.

This rearrangement joins TRBV14 to TRBJ2-1, with 8 bases aligning to TRBD2. The CDR3 spans 13 residues. Germline trimming cut 4 bases from V and 6 bases from J; bases unmatched to any gene: 2. Germline CDR1 and CDR2: SGHDN and FVKESK. CDR3 nucleotides: TGTGCCAGCAGCCCCGGGAGGGCCAATGAGCAGTTCTTC. As protein: CASSPGRANEQFF.

The chain is built from TRBV5-4 and TRBJ2-7, with D unclear. Germline CDR1 SGHNT, CDR2 YYREEE (reference sequence). V lost 4 bases and J 4 bases, leaving 15 bases between the germline ends. The CDR3 loop spans 14 amino acids. This chain's CDR3 is CASSADGPRYEQYF. CDR3 bases: TGTGCCAGCAGCGCGGACGGACCACGTTACGAGCAGTACTTC.

This clone was recorded once. This chain connects TRBV9 to TRBJ2-1, with D possibly matching TRBD2 (5 bases). With 3 bases removed from V and 0 bases from J, the gap between germline ends came to 13 bases. The CDR3 covers 16 residues. Germline-derived CDR1 and CDR2 are SGDLS and YYNGEE. Here the CDR3 reads CASSAGGSSSYNEQFF. CDR3 nucleotide sequence: TGTGCCAGCAGCGCCGGAGGCTCTAGCTCCTACAATGAGCAGTTCTTC.

This chain links TRBV7-8 with TRBJ2-5, with 8 bases matching TRBD2. The V gene's germline CDR1 is SGHVS and CDR2 FQNEAQ. The CDR3 extends over 15 amino acids. Trimming took 1 base from V and 3 from J; bases not matched to a gene: 4. The CDR3 reads CASSLVSGGEETQYF. In DNA, the CDR3 is TGTGCCAGCAGCTTAGTCAGCGGGGGAGAAGAGACCCAGTACTTC. Using reference TRBV7-8 and TRBJ2-5 for the parts outside the CDR3, the full variable domain is GAGVSQSPRYKVAKRGQDVALRCDPISGHVSLFWYQQALGQGPEFLTYFQNEAQLDKSGLPSDRFFAERPEGSVSTLKIQRTQQEDSAVYLCASSLVSGGEETQYFGPGTRLLVL.